Following are 21 T cell receptor beta chains from one sample sequenced in a study of T cell responses to AZD1222 COVID-19 vaccine (dated by TCRdb to the early 2020s). The library was generated by the immunoSEQ multiplex PCR assay. The immuneACCESS repertoire file appears here via TCRdb, limited to in-frame rearrangements. These files lack a portion of the clones; in checked studies, under half of the deficit traces to unresolved V genes, and the cause of the others is not known. This sample comprises roughly 200,000 clones, 90% to 95% of them detected only once. The biggest ten clones account for 0.9% to 1.1% of the sample. The sample's time point label, in plain terms: baseline before first vaccination. The treatment or condition label of this sample denotes: meningococcal conjugate vaccine given as trial control. Sequences were derived from peripheral blood, sampled on day 0 of MenACWY control vaccination. The source is an adult in good health.

V gene TRBV6-5 combines with J gene TRBJ1-6; TRBD1 agrees at 9 bases. The CDR3 is made up of 14 amino acids. CDR1 and CDR2 (germline): MNHEY, SVGAGI. V gave up 3 bases and J gave up 16 bases; unmatched junction bases: 10. In DNA form, the CDR3 reads TGTGCCAGCAGTTATACCGGACAGGGGCGCCGGCTCCACTTT. Translation gives CASSYTGQGRRLHF.

V gene TRBV9 combines with J gene TRBJ2-1; D is tentatively TRBD1 or TRBD2 (5 bases each). The CDR3 covers 15 residues. Germline V gene data show CDR1 as SGDLS and CDR2 as YYNGEE. V was cut by 0 bases and J by 9 bases, with 16 bases left in between. CDR3 sequence (DNA): TGTGCCAGCAGCGTAGGGGGGACCGCCACGGGTGAGCAGTTCTTC. Translating it yields CASSVGGTATGEQFF.

The genes are TRBV10-3 and TRBJ1-4; 9 positions match TRBD1. The germline gives CDR1 ENHRY, CDR2 SYGVKD. The CDR3 covers 14 residues. Trimming at V came to 5 bases and at J to 6 bases, leaving 4 bases not matched to a gene. CDR3 sequence reads: CAISPGTGYEKLFF. The CDR3 region has the DNA TGTGCCATCAGTCCCGGGACAGGGTATGAAAAACTGTTTTTT.

The genes are TRBV7-2 and TRBJ1-1, with 8 bases fitting TRBD1. The CDR3 loop spans 15 amino acids. Losses at the gene ends were 3 bases for V and 4 bases for J; bases not matched to a gene: 7. The germline CDR1 and CDR2 sequences are SGHTA and FQGNSA. The CDR3 protein is CASSFARGPSTEAFF. CDR3 in DNA: TGTGCCAGCAGCTTCGCCAGGGGGCCAAGCACTGAAGCTTTCTTT.

This clone was recorded only once. The chain carries TRBV11-2 and TRBJ2-3; no reliable D call. V was cut by 0 bases and J by 8 bases, with 12 bases left in between. The germline CDR1 and CDR2 sequences are SGHAT and FQNNGV. This CDR3 comprises 14 residues. This CDR3 is CASSLDRRMPTQYF. The CDR3 bases are TGTGCCAGCAGCTTAGATCGTAGGATGCCTACGCAGTATTTT.

CDR3 nucleotides: TGTGCCAGCAGCTTAGCGCAAGGGGGCCGGAGAGGCTACACCTTC. The encoded protein is CASSLAQGGRRGYTF. This sequence joins TRBV7-9 and TRBJ1-2, with 7 bases aligning to TRBD1. CDR1 and CDR2 from the germline V gene are SEHNR and FQNEAQ (reference sequence). The CDR3 is made up of 15 amino acids. V dropped 0 bases and J dropped 8; count of bases not matched to a gene: 9. Full variable domain (rest looked up from reference TRBV7-9 and TRBJ1-2): DTGVSQNPRHKITKRGQNVTFRCDPISEHNRLYWYRQTLGQGPEFLTYFQNEAQLEKSRLLSDRFSAERPKGSFSTLEIQRTEQGDSAMYLCASSLAQGGRRGYTFGSGTRLTVV.

V and J are TRBV15 and TRBJ1-2; D possibly corresponds to TRBD1 (5 bases). Germline lookup yields CDR1 LNHNV and CDR2 YYDKDF (reference sequence). The CDR3 is made up of 14 amino acids. V was clipped by 5 bases and J by 4 bases, with 14 bases between them. Written as DNA, the CDR3 is TGTGCCACCAGCCGCACAGACAGCCTCTATGGCTACACCTTC. It is translated as CATSRTDSLYGYTF.

The CDR3 spells CASSQDGTYNSPLHF. The DNA for the CDR3 is TGTGCCAGCAGCCAGGACGGCACCTATAATTCACCCCTCCACTTT. The V gene is TRBV7-2, the J gene TRBJ1-6; no definite D call. The V gene's germline CDR1 is SGHTA and CDR2 FQGNSA. Trimming pared 5 bases from V and 2 bases from J, leaving 10 bases between. This CDR3 has 15 residues.

The DNA of the CDR3 is TGTGCCAGCAGTTCCCCCCTAGGGGGTGGAAACACCATATATTTT. Protein sequence: CASSSPLGGGNTIYF. The V and J genes are TRBV28 and TRBJ1-3; D possibly corresponds to TRBD1 (6 bases). Between the trimmed V and J ends, which lost 4 bases and 3 bases, there was a span of 13 bases. Germline V CDR1 and CDR2: MDHEN, SYDVKM. The CDR3 contains 15 residues.

The chain joins TRBV7-8 to TRBJ1-4; D gene ambiguous. CDR1 is SGHVS and CDR2 is FQNEAQ in the germline V gene. Trimming removed 0 bases at V and 0 bases at J, with 14 bases between. This CDR3 spans 18 amino acids. The CDR3 spells CASSLAQPSEATNEKLFF. CDR3 DNA sequence: TGTGCCAGCAGCTTAGCTCAACCTAGCGAAGCAACTAATGAAAAACTGTTTTTT.

The chain employs TRBV6-5 and TRBJ1-5; a possible D gene is TRBD1 (5 bases). Germline V lookup: CDR1 MNHEY, CDR2 SVGAGI. Trimming removed 0 bases at V and 9 bases at J, with 12 bases between. This CDR3 has 14 amino acids. The CDR3 sequence is CASSYSQGRGPQHF. CDR3 bases: TGTGCCAGCAGTTACTCCCAGGGCCGAGGGCCCCAGCATTTT.

The chain recombines TRBV5-4 with TRBJ2-7; D is possibly TRBD1 (6 bases). Between the trimmed V and J ends, which lost 2 bases and 2 bases, there was a span of 14 bases. Germline V gene data show CDR1 as SGHNT and CDR2 as YYREEE (reference sequence). The CDR3 has 15 amino acids. This CDR3 reads CASSFGGLDTYEQYF. The DNA for the CDR3 is TGTGCCAGCAGCTTTGGGGGCTTGGACACCTACGAGCAGTACTTC.

The genes are TRBV7-9 and TRBJ2-4; D not resolved. Germline V lookup: CDR1 SEHNR, CDR2 FQNEAQ (reference sequence). Trimming removed 4 bases from V and 0 bases from J, with 10 bases in between. This CDR3 spans 15 amino acids. As DNA, the CDR3 is TGTGCCAGCAGCTCCGACGGTGGAGCCAAAAACATTCAGTACTTC. Translation gives CASSSDGGAKNIQYF. Complete variable domain (other parts from reference TRBV7-9 and TRBJ2-4): DTGVSQNPRHKITKRGQNVTFRCDPISEHNRLYWYRQTLGQGPEFLTYFQNEAQLEKSRLLSDRFSAERPKGSFSTLEIQRTEQGDSAMYLCASSSDGGAKNIQYFGAGTRLSVL.

V usage is TRBV20-1 and J usage is TRBJ1-2; weak D call: TRBD1 (5 bases). The V end was cut by 3 bases, the J end by 5 bases, with 13 bases between. CDR1 is DFQATT, CDR2 SNEGSKA, per germline (reference sequence). The CDR3 contains 13 residues. CDR3 loop: CSASGGREYGYTF. Here the CDR3 DNA reads TGCAGTGCTAGTGGGGGTCGGGAGTATGGCTACACCTTC.

The gene calls are TRBV7-9 and TRBJ1-6; D unclear. Deletions cut 0 bases from V and 7 bases from J, with 4 bases between. Germline CDR1 is SEHNR and CDR2 is FQNEAQ (reference sequence). The CDR3 extends over 13 amino acids. CDR3 residues: CASSLAQNSPLHF. The CDR3 region has the DNA TGTGCCAGCAGCTTAGCCCAGAATTCACCCCTCCACTTT.

The chain carries TRBV21-1 and TRBJ1-5; TRBD1 reflects the table's D call only, with no check against the DNA. TRBV21-1 is labeled a pseudogene. The CDR3 is 17 residues long. The CDR3 coding sequence is TGTGCCAGCAGCAAAGGGGACAGTGGTTATAGCAATCAGCCCCAGCATTTT. This codes for CASSKGDSGYSNQPQHF.

This chain connects TRBV28 to TRBJ1-5, with D tentatively TRBD1 (6 bases). This CDR3 is 15 amino acids long. The V gene's germline CDR1 is MDHEN and CDR2 SYDVKM. The ends were cut back, 7 bases at V and 4 bases at J, with 17 bases in the middle. Written as DNA, the CDR3 is TGTGCCAGCAAGGGGGGAGGGAGCTCTAATCAGCCCCAGCATTTT. Residues: CASKGGGSSNQPQHF.

The rearrangement uses TRBV15 and TRBJ2-2, with D unresolved. The length of the CDR3 is 13 residues. V was cut by 5 bases and J by 3 bases, with 7 bases left in between. Per the germline V gene, CDR1 is LNHNV and CDR2 is YYDKDF (reference sequence). The CDR3, as DNA: TGTGCCACCAGCCCGATGTACACCGGGGAGCTGTTTTTT. Translating it yields CATSPMYTGELFF.

The V gene is TRBV6-1, the J gene TRBJ1-5; TRBD1 is a possible D gene (6 bases). Trimming took off 3 bases at V and 2 bases at J, with 11 bases between the two ends. Germline CDR1 reads MNHNS; CDR2 reads SASEGT. CDR3 size: 15 residues. CDR3 region: CASSDTGAGNQPQHF. The CDR3 DNA sequence: TGTGCCAGCAGTGACACGGGGGCCGGCAATCAGCCCCAGCATTTT.

This chain links TRBV7-9 with TRBJ1-1; TRBD1 matches at 7 bases. CDR1 SEHNR and CDR2 FQNEAQ come from the germline V gene (reference sequence). This CDR3 has 16 residues. V was pared by 2 bases and J by 1 base, with 7 bases of the junction left unmatched. CDR3 sequence: CASSLRPGGKNTEAFF. CDR3 sequence (DNA): TGTGCCAGCAGCTTACGACCAGGGGGAAAGAACACTGAAGCTTTCTTT.

The gene calls are TRBV3-1 (or the pseudogene TRBV3-2) and TRBJ1-2; perhaps TRBD1 as D (6 bases). V was pared by 1 base and J by 5 bases, with 8 bases between. This CDR3 contains 13 residues. Germline CDR1 is LGHDT and CDR2 is YNNKEL (reference sequence). CDR3 DNA sequence: TGTGCCAGCAGCCAAGGCACAGGGTATGGCTACACCTTC. Protein product: CASSQGTGYGYTF.